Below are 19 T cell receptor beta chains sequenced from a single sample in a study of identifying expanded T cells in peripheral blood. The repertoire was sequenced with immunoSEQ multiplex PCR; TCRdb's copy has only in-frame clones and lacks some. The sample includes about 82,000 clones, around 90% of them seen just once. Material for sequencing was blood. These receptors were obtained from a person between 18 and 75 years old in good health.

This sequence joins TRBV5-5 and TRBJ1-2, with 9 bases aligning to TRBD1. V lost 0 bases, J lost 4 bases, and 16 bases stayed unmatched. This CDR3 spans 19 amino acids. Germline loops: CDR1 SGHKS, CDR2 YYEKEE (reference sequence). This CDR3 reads CASSLEYLGQGLKSYGYTF. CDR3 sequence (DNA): TGTGCCAGCAGCTTGGAGTATCTGGGACAGGGCCTCAAATCCTATGGCTACACCTTC.

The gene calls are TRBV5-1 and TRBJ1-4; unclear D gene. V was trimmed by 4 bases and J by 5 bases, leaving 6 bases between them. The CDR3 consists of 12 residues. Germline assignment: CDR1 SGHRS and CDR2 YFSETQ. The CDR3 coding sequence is TGCGCCAGCAGCGAACAGAATGAAAAACTGTTTTTT. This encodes CASSEQNEKLFF.

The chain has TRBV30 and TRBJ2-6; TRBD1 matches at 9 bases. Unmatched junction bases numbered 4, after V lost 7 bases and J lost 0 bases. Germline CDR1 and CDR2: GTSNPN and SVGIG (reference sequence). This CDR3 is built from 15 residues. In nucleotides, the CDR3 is TGTGCCTCGGACAGGGGCATCTCTGGGGCCAACGTCCTGACTTTC. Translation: CASDRGISGANVLTF. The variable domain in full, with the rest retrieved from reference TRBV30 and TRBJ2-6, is SQTIHQWPATLVQPVGSPLSLECTVEGTSNPNLYWYRQAAGRGLQLLFYSVGIGQISSEVPQNLSASRPQDRQFILSSKKLLLSDSGFYLCASDRGISGANVLTFGAGSRLTVL.

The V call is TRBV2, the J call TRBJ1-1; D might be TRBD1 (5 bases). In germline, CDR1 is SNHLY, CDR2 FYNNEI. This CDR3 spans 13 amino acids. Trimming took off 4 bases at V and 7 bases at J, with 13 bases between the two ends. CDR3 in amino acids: CASSAPDSHEAFF. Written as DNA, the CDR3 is TGTGCCAGCAGTGCCCCCGACAGTCATGAAGCTTTCTTT.

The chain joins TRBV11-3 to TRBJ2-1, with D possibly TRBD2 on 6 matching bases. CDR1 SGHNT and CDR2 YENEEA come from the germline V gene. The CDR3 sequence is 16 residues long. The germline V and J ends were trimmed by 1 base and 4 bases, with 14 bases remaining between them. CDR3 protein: CASSLAGGDFYNEQFF. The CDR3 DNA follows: TGTGCCAGCAGCTTAGCCGGCGGGGATTTTTACAATGAGCAGTTCTTC.

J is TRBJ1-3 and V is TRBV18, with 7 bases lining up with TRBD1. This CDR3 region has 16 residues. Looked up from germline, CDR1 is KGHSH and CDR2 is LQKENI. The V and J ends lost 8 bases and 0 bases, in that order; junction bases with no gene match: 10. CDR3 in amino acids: CASTTRDRGSGNTIYF. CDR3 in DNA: TGTGCCAGCACCACTCGGGACAGAGGCTCTGGAAACACCATATATTTT. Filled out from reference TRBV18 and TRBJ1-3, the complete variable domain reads NAGVMQNPRHLVRRRGQEARLRCSPMKGHSHVYWYRQLPEEGLKFMVYLQKENIIDESGMPKERFSAEFPKEGPSILRIQQVVRGDSAAYFCASTTRDRGSGNTIYFGEGSWLTVV.

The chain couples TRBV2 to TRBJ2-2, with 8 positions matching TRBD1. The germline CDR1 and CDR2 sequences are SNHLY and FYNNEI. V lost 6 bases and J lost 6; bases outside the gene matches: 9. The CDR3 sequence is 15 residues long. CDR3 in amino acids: CASRKTGAPAGELFF. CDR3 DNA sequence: TGTGCCAGCAGGAAGACAGGGGCTCCCGCCGGGGAGCTGTTTTTT. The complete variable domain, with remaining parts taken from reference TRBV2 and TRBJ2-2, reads EPEVTQTPSHQVTQMGQEVILRCVPISNHLYFYWYRQILGQKVEFLVSFYNNEISEKSEIFDDQFSVERPDGSNFTLKIRSTKLEDSAMYFCASRKTGAPAGELFFGEGSRLTVL.

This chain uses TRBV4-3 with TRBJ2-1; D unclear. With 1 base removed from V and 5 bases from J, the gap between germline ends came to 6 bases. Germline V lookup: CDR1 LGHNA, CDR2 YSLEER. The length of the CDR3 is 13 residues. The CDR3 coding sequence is TGCGCCAGCAGCCAAGCAAGCGACAATGAGCAGTTCTTC. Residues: CASSQASDNEQFF.

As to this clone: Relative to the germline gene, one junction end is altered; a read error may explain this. As DNA, the CDR3 is TGCAGCGCCAAAGGCCTTCACAGGGACCAAAGGGTCTTC. Translated, it gives CSAKGLHRDQRVF. The rearrangement links TRBV29-1 to TRBJ2-1; the D gene is possibly TRBD1 (6 bases). The CDR3 runs to 13 residues. From germline, CDR1 is SQVTM and CDR2 ANQGSEA.

CDR3 sequence reads: CASSFGTANTGELFF. The CDR3 DNA follows: TGTGCCAGCAGCTTCGGTACAGCCAACACCGGGGAGCTGTTTTTT. This chain uses TRBV7-2 with TRBJ2-2; D ambiguous. Per germline, CDR1 SGHTA and CDR2 FQGNSA. V was shortened by 3 bases and J by 2 bases, with 10 bases between the two germline ends. The CDR3 totals 15 residues.

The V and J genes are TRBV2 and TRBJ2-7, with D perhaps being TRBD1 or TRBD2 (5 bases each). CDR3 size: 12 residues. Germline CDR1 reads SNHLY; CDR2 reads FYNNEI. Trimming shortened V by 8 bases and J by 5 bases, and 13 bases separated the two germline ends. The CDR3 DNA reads TGTGCCAGCGGGGTTTGGGGGAACGAGCAGTACTTC. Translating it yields CASGVWGNEQYF.

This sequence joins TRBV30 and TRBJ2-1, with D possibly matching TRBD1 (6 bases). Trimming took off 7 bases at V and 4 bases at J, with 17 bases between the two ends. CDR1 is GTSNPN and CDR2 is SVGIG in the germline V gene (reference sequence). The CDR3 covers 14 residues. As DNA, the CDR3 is TGTGCCTCTACACAGGGCAACCTATACAATGAGCAGTTCTTC. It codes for CASTQGNLYNEQFF. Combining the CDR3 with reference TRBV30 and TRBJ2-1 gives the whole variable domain SQTIHQWPATLVQPVGSPLSLECTVEGTSNPNLYWYRQAAGRGLQLLFYSVGIGQISSEVPQNLSASRPQDRQFILSSKKLLLSDSGFYLCASTQGNLYNEQFFGPGTRLTVL.

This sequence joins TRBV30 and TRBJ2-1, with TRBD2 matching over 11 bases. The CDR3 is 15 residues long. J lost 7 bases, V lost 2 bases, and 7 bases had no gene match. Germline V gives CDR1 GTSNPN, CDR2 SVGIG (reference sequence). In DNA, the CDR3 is TGTGCCTGGAGTCCCCTAGCGGGAGGTTTAAATGAGCAGTTCTTC. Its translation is CAWSPLAGGLNEQFF. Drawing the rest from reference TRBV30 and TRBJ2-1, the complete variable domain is SQTIHQWPATLVQPVGSPLSLECTVEGTSNPNLYWYRQAAGRGLQLLFYSVGIGQISSEVPQNLSASRPQDRQFILSSKKLLLSDSGFYLCAWSPLAGGLNEQFFGPGTRLTVL.

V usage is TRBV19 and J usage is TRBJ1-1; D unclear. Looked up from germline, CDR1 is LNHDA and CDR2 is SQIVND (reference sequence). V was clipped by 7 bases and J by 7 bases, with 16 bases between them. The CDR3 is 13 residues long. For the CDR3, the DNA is TGTGCCAGTAAGCACCAATCAGGTAATGAAGCTTTCTTT. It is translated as CASKHQSGNEAFF.

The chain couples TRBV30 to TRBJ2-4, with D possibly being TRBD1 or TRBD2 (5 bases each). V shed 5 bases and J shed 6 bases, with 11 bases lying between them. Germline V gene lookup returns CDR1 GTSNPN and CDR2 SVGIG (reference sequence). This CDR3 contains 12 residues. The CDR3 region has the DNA TGTGCCTGGGGCGCCGGGACAAACATTCAGTACTTC. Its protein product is CAWGAGTNIQYF.

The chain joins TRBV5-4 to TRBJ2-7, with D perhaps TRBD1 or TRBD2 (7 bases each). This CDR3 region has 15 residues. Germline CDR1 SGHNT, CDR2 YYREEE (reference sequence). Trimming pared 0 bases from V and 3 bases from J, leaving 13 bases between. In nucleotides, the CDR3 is TGTGCCAGCAGCTTGGCAGGGGGGGAGAGCTACGAGCAGTACTTC. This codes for CASSLAGGESYEQYF.

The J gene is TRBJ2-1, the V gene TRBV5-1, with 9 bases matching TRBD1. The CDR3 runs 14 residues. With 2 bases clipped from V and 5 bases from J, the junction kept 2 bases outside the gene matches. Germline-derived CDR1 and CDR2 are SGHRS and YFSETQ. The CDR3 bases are TGCGCCAGCAGCTTAGGACAGGGGAACAATGAGCAGTTCTTC. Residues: CASSLGQGNNEQFF.

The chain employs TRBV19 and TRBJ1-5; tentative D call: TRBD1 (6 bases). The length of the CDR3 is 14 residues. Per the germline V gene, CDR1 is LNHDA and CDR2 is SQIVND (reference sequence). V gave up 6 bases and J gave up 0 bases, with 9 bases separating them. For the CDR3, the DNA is TGTGCCAGTAGCTGGGACATTAGCAATCAGCCCCAGCATTTT. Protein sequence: CASSWDISNQPQHF.

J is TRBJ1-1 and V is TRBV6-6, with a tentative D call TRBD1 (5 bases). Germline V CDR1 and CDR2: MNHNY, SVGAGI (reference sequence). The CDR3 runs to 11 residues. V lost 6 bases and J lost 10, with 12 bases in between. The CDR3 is CASSQGWSAFF. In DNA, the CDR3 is TGTGCCAGCAGCCAGGGCTGGTCAGCTTTCTTT.